This T cell receptor beta chain appears in the sequencing data of a study of blood T cells in healthy people across ages. About this clonotype: The antigen remains undetermined.

Collection of 9.5 to 10 milliliters of peripheral blood was performed for each donor. Study-wide results and limits: Long-lived donors exceeded aged donors in naive CD4+ cells and diversity. A roughly linear age-dependent decrease characterized TCR beta diversity per million T cells.

Between the trimmed V and J ends, which lost 2 bases and 0 bases, there was a span of 14 bases. The CDR3 is made up of 17 amino acids. Germline CDR1 reads SGHTA; CDR2 reads FQGNSA. PCR was performed a second time for roughly 7 to 12 cycles using a sample-barcoded 5' primer and a J-beta primer mix. A single record per CDR3 protein comes from TCRdb applying MiXCR to the 5' RACE reads. The data show 540,000 or so distinct CDR3 sequences, roughly 28% seen once. Sequenced input: blood. The gene calls are TRBV7-2 and TRBJ1-3, with unresolved D. This sequence originates from a woman in her seventies in good health. CDR3 protein: CASSLIPVGTSGNTIYF. The CDR3, as DNA: TGTGCCAGCAGCTTAATTCCGGTGGGCACCTCTGGAAACACCATATATTTT.